This TCR beta chain was captured in a study of cytomegalovirus exposure and HLA in healthy donors (dated by TCRdb to the late 2010s). For the wider study: In an earlier analysis of 450 to 750 of the donors, 276 Gb of sequence data and 117 million unique TCR beta sequences from roughly 180 million T cells were reported. Approximately 300 gigabases of sequencing data and around 80 million unique TCR sequences made up an early release that covered 640 HLA-typed donors. In the later analysis, no new phenotypic data were used to find candidate immune exposures; instead, reliance was placed on TCR beta sequences and their occurrence across donors. In a later genetic analysis, genome-wide SNP genotypes for about 65% of the roughly 700 donors were used, and that subset was treated as a discovery cohort. A separate validation cohort of 90 to 150 different subjects was used in addition to the roughly 640-subject first cohort. Among roughly 400 genotyped donors of the cohort, an average of approximately 230,000 unique TCR beta nucleotide sequences were sequenced per donor, around a sixth of them non-productive. Donor age, sex, ethnicity and CMV serostatus were collected together with the repertoire data. The study was designed to test whether signatures of past pathogen exposure could be identified by cataloging public T cell receptors. A later analysis re-analyzed previously published TCR beta repertoires from approximately 700 donors and added high-resolution HLA genotyping to study TCR occurrence patterns. The study profiled the T cell repertoires of approximately 700 subjects by immunosequencing and related them to cytomegalovirus serostatus. To predict cytomegalovirus infection status, the study combined high-throughput TCR immunosequencing, statistical association of individual TCRs with disease status, and machine learning. Four or five DR-DQ haplotypes were treated as single units for association and clustering because of strong linkage in the cohort. The number of donors typed differed by locus, with about 629-640 for A, B, C, DRB1 and DQB1, 522 for DQA1, some 570 for DPA1, and some 470 for DPB1. The genetic ancestry cluster associated with self-reported Caucasian donors included 81% of the approximately 430 genotyped donors. Both class I and class II loci were covered by HLA typing, at four-digit resolution. An earlier analysis of 587 of the donors applied high-throughput TCR beta sequencing to assess whether each TCR beta V gene segment acted as functional or pseudogenic. All discovery cohort repertoires had been generated using a single sequencing platform.

Broader findings and caveats from the paper: In an earlier analysis of under 600 of the donors, most TCR beta V segments were observed in productive rearrangements about 90% or about 30% of the time, broadly matching IMGT annotations. The earlier analysis of some 540 of the donors excluded seventeen rarely observed V segments, including chromosome 9 orphons, because counts were too low. HLA typing was unavailable for some donors at each locus, so association tests used only the typed subset. When HLA alleles, especially DR and DQ, strongly co-occurred, attributing TCR associations to individual alleles was difficult. While some public TCRs were present in many individuals, most TCR sequences turned up only very rarely across donors. The 87-base-pair reads could not distinguish some IMGT-functional V segments, including TRBV6-2 and TRBV6-3, so those segments were excluded. Cytomegalovirus status was reported to be diagnosed by the classifier with high specificity and sensitivity in both the original and validation cohorts. A later analysis found that TCR association rates varied across HLA loci, with DRB1 alleles showing the most associated TCRs and HLA-C alleles the fewest. A further reported finding was that TCR beta sequences accurately predicted the HLA-A and HLA-B alleles for most subjects in the first cohort. Presence/absence analyses assumed roughly uniform sequencing depth across donors, an assumption that may not hold. An association between a missense DCLRE1C variant and V-gene and J-gene trimming of TCR beta chains was found in a later genetic analysis and replicated in an independent cohort. Most CMV-associated TCR beta chains appeared to be HLA-restricted in a later analysis, and the HLA associations seemed to be driven largely by CMV exposure. Compared with equally common non-associated chains, HLA-associated TCR beta chains in a later analysis were more clonally expanded and had lower generation probabilities. In a later analysis, several top co-occurrence clusters were reported to appear linked to parvovirus B19, influenza, CMV and Epstein-Barr virus. Specific HLA alleles were associated with about 17,000 TCR beta sequences at a false discovery rate of 0.05 in a later analysis. Correlated functional status among segregating V segments might be attributable to linkage disequilibrium, but an unknown experimental factor could not be ruled out. It was suggested by the authors that the approach could potentially be generalized to other disease states and immunological phenotypes. The only immune exposure information available for the cohort was CMV serostatus. In a later genetic analysis, fewer N-insertions in productive TCRs were reported among donors in an Asian-associated ancestry cluster than the roughly 700-donor mean. The study gave a list of about 170 TCR beta chains associated with cytomegalovirus. The cohort was sequenced for TCR beta chains only, and without alpha or paired-chain data the features that could be detected were limited. A cluster of highly shared sequence variants was judged likely to be a technical artifact of the sequencing pipeline. A few of the identified cytomegalovirus-associated TCR beta chains were confirmed in vitro to be specific for cytomegalovirus antigens.

This clone turned up a few times. Its antigen is currently not known. Qualities for individual bases were not recorded, and no much larger clone is one base off. CDR1 and CDR2 were assigned from the germline V gene as SGHRS and YFSETQ. Its CDR3 holds 16 amino acids, cysteine through phenylalanine. The retained sequence is limited to the CDR3, 48 bases, with the frame set at the first base. V and J are truncated by 4 bases and 0 bases respectively, leaving an intervening sequence of 14 bases. Library method: the immunoSEQ multiplex PCR assay. For the multiplex PCR, a mixture combining 60 forward primers for TCR Vbeta segments and 13 reverse primers for TCR Jbeta segments was used. The CDR3 region of rearranged TCR beta genes was amplified from genomic DNA by a multiplex PCR assay. The amplified TCR beta libraries were sequenced on the Illumina HiSeq System as 87-base-pair reads. The source study handled its data this way. In a later analysis, about 80 million unique TCR beta chains were counted across the 650 to 750 repertoires, and roughly 11 million of these chains were shared by at least two donors. A nearest-neighbor algorithm error-corrected the raw reads and collapsed the reads into unique sequences, merging closely related sequences to remove PCR and sequencing errors. CDR3 sequences were aligned to IMGT reference sequences to assign V, D and J gene segments. For a sequence to be retained, at least a six-nucleotide match to both a V gene segment and a J gene segment was required. A rearrangement counted as productive if the CDR3 had no stop codons and remained in frame with V and J, and every other rearrangement counted as non-productive. Following IMGT convention, CDR3 was defined as the stretch from the second conserved V-encoded cysteine up to the conserved J-encoded phenylalanine. The earlier analysis of fewer than 750 of the donors excluded sequences that lacked an unambiguous match to a single V gene segment. An earlier analysis of a few hundred of the donors classified V segments as functional when productive rearrangements were above 56.7% and as segregating when the standard deviation between donors was above 5%. A statistical classification framework was developed to diagnose cytomegalovirus status using the catalog of TCR beta chain sequences. V and J gene assignment, in a later analysis, came from comparing TCR nucleotide sequences with IMGT/GENE-DB human TR gene sequences. A later analysis assigned CDR3 sequences and most-parsimonious VDJ recombination scenarios with the TCRdist pipeline. In a later analysis, every TCR beta chain was defined by the combination of its CDR3 amino acid sequence and its V-gene family, and reads without a unique V-gene family were dropped. A later analysis removed 600 or so highly shared, low-generation-probability nucleotide sequences to deal with suspected cross-contamination and a sequencing artifact. A later analysis calculated a clonal expansion index for each public chain from normalized within-repertoire ranks of inferred template counts. In a later analysis, generation probabilities were computed using a VDJ recombination model fitted to out-of-frame rearrangements, and the results were checked against IGoR. Hypergeometric tests were used in a later analysis to score TCR-TCR, TCR-HLA and TCR-CMV co-occurrence, with a repertoire-size bias correction applied to the TCR pairs. In a later analysis, false discovery rates were estimated by permuting HLA or CMV assignments 20 times. In a later analysis, co-occurring TCRs were grouped using DBSCAN, with TCRdist sequence similarity added in when clustering inside HLA-allele-positive subsets. Repertoires with fewer than 30,000 or more than 120,000 public chains, plus five repertoires with anomalous nucleotide sharing, were excluded from co-occurrence clustering. TCRdb stores this immuneACCESS table with in-frame sequences only. Part of the clones is absent; in the studies checked, under half of the shortfall reflects unresolved V genes, and no reason is known for the rest. V and J calls and clone size are those listed in that table; D and trimming were worked out from the DNA. Recorded for this sample are some 130,000 clones; about 81% of them occurred a single time. The top ten clonotypes cover roughly 8% of the sample.

The cohort was made up of approximately 670 healthy bone marrow donors. At the time of sampling, every cohort member was nominally healthy, though immune exposures that went unrecorded were likely present. The donor was CMV seropositive and was included in the group of 250 to 350 seropositive cohort members. A peripheral blood sample was provided by each donor, and peripheral blood mononuclear cells were used for TCR beta sequencing. The Qiagen DNeasy Blood Extraction Kit was used to extract genomic DNA from the blood cell samples. This sequence uses TRBV5-1 and TRBJ2-1; TRBD2 is a weak D gene call, 6 bases matching. The sequencing sample was made of PBMCs. The receptor's source is a woman aged 45-65 years in good health and CMV-seropositive. The DNA is TGCGCCAGCAGCCGGGACCCCGGGGGCTCCTACAATGAGCAGTTCTTC. Its protein reads: CASSRDPGGSYNEQFF.